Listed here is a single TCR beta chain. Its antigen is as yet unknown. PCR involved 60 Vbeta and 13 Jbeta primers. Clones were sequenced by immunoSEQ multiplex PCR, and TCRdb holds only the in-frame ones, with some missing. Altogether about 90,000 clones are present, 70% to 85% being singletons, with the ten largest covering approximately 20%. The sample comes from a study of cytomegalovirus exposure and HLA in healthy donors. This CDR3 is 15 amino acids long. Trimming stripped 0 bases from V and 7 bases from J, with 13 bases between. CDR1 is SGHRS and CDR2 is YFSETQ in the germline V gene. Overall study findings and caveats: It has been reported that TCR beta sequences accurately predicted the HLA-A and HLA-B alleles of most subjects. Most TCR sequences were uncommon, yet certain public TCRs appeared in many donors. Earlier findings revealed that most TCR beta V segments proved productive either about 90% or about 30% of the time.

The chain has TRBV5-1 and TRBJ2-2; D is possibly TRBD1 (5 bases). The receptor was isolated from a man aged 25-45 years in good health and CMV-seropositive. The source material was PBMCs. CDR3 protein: CASSLAQGRIGELFF. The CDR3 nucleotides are TGCGCCAGCAGCTTGGCGCAGGGAAGGATCGGGGAGCTGTTTTTT.